A single sample gave rise to the 4 T cell receptor beta chains below, sequenced in a study of shared clonotypes between healthy human individuals. The repertoire was sequenced with immunoSEQ multiplex PCR; TCRdb's copy has only in-frame clones and lacks some. The sample lists around 2.1 million clones, almost 96% occurring once. The sequenced sample was naive CD4+ T cells sorted from blood. Subset specified: CD45RA+ positively selected. The receptors shown here come from a man aged 18 to 30 in good health.

The chain is built from TRBV6-5 and TRBJ1-1, with 7 bases fitting TRBD1. Germline assignment: CDR1 MNHEY and CDR2 SVGAGI. This CDR3 spans 15 amino acids. J gave up 5 bases and V 5 bases, and 11 bases lay outside the gene matches. The CDR3 spells CASSTRRGESTEAFF. The CDR3 bases are TGTGCCAGCAGTACCCGCAGGGGGGAAAGTACTGAAGCTTTCTTT.

This clone occurred a few times. V gene TRBV6-5 combines with J gene TRBJ2-7; D might be TRBD1 (6 bases). This CDR3 spans 15 amino acids. The germline V and J ends were trimmed by 2 bases and 2 bases, with 13 bases remaining between them. CDR1 is MNHEY and CDR2 is SVGAGI in the germline V gene. CDR3 sequence reads: CASSYTQGKTYEQYF. The CDR3 coding sequence is TGTGCCAGCAGTTACACCCAGGGGAAAACCTACGAGCAGTACTTC.

The sample holds one count of this clone. This rearrangement joins TRBV5-4 to TRBJ2-4; 8 nucleotides match TRBD1. Germline lookup yields CDR1 SGHNT and CDR2 YYREEE (reference sequence). J lost 1 base, V lost 3 bases, and 6 bases had no gene match. The CDR3 spans 16 residues. CDR3: CASSSQGAQAKNIQYF. As DNA, the CDR3 is TGTGCCAGCAGCTCGCAGGGGGCGCAGGCCAAAAACATTCAGTACTTC.

A word on this clone: At the DNA level, this CDR3 is encoded by other sequences in the same sample as well. The genes are TRBV9 and TRBJ2-3, with TRBD2 as a possible D gene (5 bases). CDR3 size: 16 residues. Trimming cost V 0 bases and J 0 bases, with 11 bases left between them. The V gene's germline CDR1 is SGDLS and CDR2 YYNGEE. The CDR3 coding sequence is TGTGCCAGCAGCGTAGAGGGAGCAGCTAGCACAGATACGCAGTATTTT. It codes for CASSVEGAASTDTQYF.